The TCR beta chain described here comes from a study of cytomegalovirus exposure and HLA in healthy donors. As for the study in general: Counted in an early data release were about 85 million unique TCRs from HLA-typed donors.

The germline gives CDR1 SGHRS, CDR2 YFSETQ. V lost 0 bases to trimming and J lost 4 bases, with 11 bases between them. The CDR3 is 15 amino acids. Study-level points and caveats: Available immune exposure information was restricted to CMV serostatus only. For TCR beta chains, V- and J-gene trimming was later linked to a missense DCLRE1C variant. Cytomegalovirus status, reportedly, was diagnosed with high specificity and sensitivity by the classifier.

In the case of this clone: Antigen specificity is unknown.

13 Jbeta primers and 60 Vbeta primers were used for the PCR. The data were produced by immunoSEQ multiplex PCR, yet TCRdb's version contains in-frame clones alone and is incomplete. This table has approximately 130,000 clones, 60% to 80% appearing once. The TCR sequence derives from a woman in her sixties or seventies in good health and CMV-seropositive. The chain couples TRBV5-1 to TRBJ2-1, with TRBD2 as a possible D gene (5 bases). Sequencing was done on a sample of PBMCs. The CDR3 DNA follows: TGCGCCAGCAGCTTGGACCCGGGAAGGTACAATGAGCAGTTCTTC. Protein: CASSLDPGRYNEQFF. Full variable domain (outside the CDR3, taken from reference TRBV5-1 and TRBJ2-1): KAGVTQTPRYLIKTRGQQVTLSCSPISGHRSVSWYQQTPGQGLQFLFEYFSETQRNKGNFPGRFSGRQFSNSRSEMNVSTLELGDSALYLCASSLDPGRYNEQFFGPGTRLTVL.